The rows below give T cell receptor beta chains drawn from one sample of a study of T cells after yellow fever vaccination. TCRdb recomputed calls from the 5' RACE reads with MiXCR, one row per CDR3 protein. The data contain around 250,000 distinct CDR3 sequences, 6.9% of them singletons. Sequenced material: CD4+ T cells sorted from PBMCs, taken 15 days after the yellow fever booster vaccination. The receptors here all came from a man aged 30 to 39 who received the YFV17D yellow fever vaccine. Both conserved end residues are part of each CDR3. Fields, in order: J gene, clone size, V gene, D gene, CDR3 DNA, CDR3 protein. The D gene is left open where the match is weak. Expanded clones get a size class; other rows say once, few or many, or leave the size out.

TRBJ2-7	.	TRBV20-1	.	TGCAGTGCTAGAGACCAGGGCTTGGGCGAGCAGTACTTC	CSARDQGLGEQYF
TRBJ2-3	many	TRBV20-1	.	TGCAGTGCTAAGCCCCAAGGACTTCGACTAGATACGCAGTATTTT	CSAKPQGLRLDTQYF
TRBJ2-3	.	TRBV20-1	TRBD2	TGCAGTGCTATACTAGCGGGATCAGATACGCAGTATTTT	CSAILAGSDTQYF
TRBJ2-2	few	TRBV18	.	TGTGCCAGCTCACCAATGCACACCCAGGGGGAGCTGTTTTTT	CASSPMHTQGELFF
TRBJ2-4	.	TRBV20-1	TRBD2	TGCAGTGCTGCCGGGACTAGCGGGATAAAAAACATTCAGTACTTC	CSAAGTSGIKNIQYF
TRBJ1-5	many	TRBV27	.	TGTGCCAGCAGTTCGAGAACAGGGATGACGTTCCATCAGCCCCAGCATTTT	CASSSRTGMTFHQPQHF
TRBJ1-4	many	TRBV25-1	.	TGTGCCAGCAGTCCCCGGGGTGAAAAACTGTTTTTT	CASSPRGEKLFF
TRBJ2-5	.	TRBV5-4	.	TGTGCCAGCAGCCGTCCGGGACATAAGTACCAAGAGACCCAGTACTTC	CASSRPGHKYQETQYF
TRBJ1-1	many	TRBV29-1	TRBD1	TGCAGCGGAGACAGGGCGAACACTGAAGCTTTCTTT	CSGDRANTEAFF
TRBJ1-1	.	TRBV6-1	TRBD1	TGTGCCAGCAGAGAGGGGGCGCCGGCTGAAGCTTTCTTT	CASREGAPAEAFF
TRBJ2-7	.	TRBV29-1	.	TGCAGCGTCAACGTAAGAAACTCCTACGAGCAGTACTTC	CSVNVRNSYEQYF
TRBJ2-6	few	TRBV18	TRBD1	TGTGCCAGCTCACCAGCCCCACAGGGGTTAGCTGGGGCCAACGTCCTGACTTTC	CASSPAPQGLAGANVLTF
TRBJ2-7	many	TRBV20-1	TRBD1	TGCAGTGCTAGCGACAGGGGACCCTACGAGCAGTACTTC	CSASDRGPYEQYF
TRBJ2-1	.	TRBV7-6	.	TGTGCCAGCAGCTTAGCGCCCTCAACCGGGAGTATCGGCGGTGAGCAGTTCTTC	CASSLAPSTGSIGGEQFF
TRBJ1-5	.	TRBV20-1	TRBD1	TGCAGTTCCCCCGGGGACAGGGTGAGGTCGGATCAGCCCCAGCATTTT	CSSPGDRVRSDQPQHF
TRBJ1-3	many	TRBV12-3/TRBV12-4	TRBD1	TGTGCCAGCAGTTTTAGAGGAGGGGGCGCTGGAAACACCATATATTTT	CASSFRGGGAGNTIYF
TRBJ2-1	.	TRBV18	.	TGTGCCAGCGAGGACGGGAGTTTATCCTACAATGAGCAGTTCTTC	CASEDGSLSYNEQFF
TRBJ2-5	few	TRBV20-1	.	TGCAGTGCTAAATACTACAGGCAAGAGACCCAGTACTTC	CSAKYYRQETQYF
TRBJ1-4	.	TRBV7-9	.	TGTGCCAGCAGCCATTACGGGACTGGGGACGAAAAACTGTTTTTT	CASSHYGTGDEKLFF
TRBJ2-1	few	TRBV6-2/TRBV6-3	TRBD1	TGTGCCAGCCGATTGATAAAAGGGGGCGCCTACAATGAGCAGTTCTTC	CASRLIKGGAYNEQFF
TRBJ2-7	.	TRBV10-3	.	TGTGCCATCAGTGAGTCTAGGACGAGAGTGTACGAGCAGTACTTC	CAISESRTRVYEQYF
TRBJ2-1	few	TRBV20-1	TRBD2	TGCAGTGCTAGAATAGCGGGAGGGCCCGGTGAGCAGTTCTTC	CSARIAGGPGEQFF
TRBJ2-7	.	TRBV20-1	.	TGCAGTGCTAAAACCCAGACAGGATCCTACGAGCAGTACTTC	CSAKTQTGSYEQYF
TRBJ1-6	.	TRBV29-1	.	TGCAGCGTTGGGACCAATGGGGAAGCCCTCCACTTT	CSVGTNGEALHF
TRBJ2-1	many	TRBV5-1	.	TGCGCCAGCGAAGAATTTGGCACCCAGACCGATGAGCAGTTCTTC	CASEEFGTQTDEQFF
TRBJ1-5	many	TRBV20-1	.	TGCAGTGCTAGAGATGGGAGGGCTAGGAATCAGCCCCAGCATTTT	CSARDGRARNQPQHF
TRBJ2-7	many	TRBV10-3	TRBD1	TGTGCCATCAGTCAAAGGACAGGGGGCTCCTACGAGCAGTACTTC	CAISQRTGGSYEQYF
TRBJ1-2	.	TRBV5-1	.	TGCGCCAGAAGCTTGGAGACAGGCACTAACTATGGCTACACCTTC	CARSLETGTNYGYTF
TRBJ2-7	few	TRBV18	.	TGTGCCAGCTCACCACGACAGGCTACCTACGAGCAGTACTTC	CASSPRQATYEQYF
TRBJ2-7	.	TRBV5-1	.	TGCGCCAGCAGCGCAGAAGAGCAGCAGTACTTC	CASSAEEQQYF
TRBJ2-7	many	TRBV7-2	.	TGTGCCAGCAGCTTACGTCACATGGGGGCCGGGACCTCCTACGAGCAGTACTTC	CASSLRHMGAGTSYEQYF
TRBJ2-7	many	TRBV29-1	.	TGCAGCGTTGAAGGGGGTCCTTTCGGCGAGCAGTACTTC	CSVEGGPFGEQYF
TRBJ2-3	.	TRBV20-1	.	TGCAGTGCTAGATTGACCAGCACAGATACGCAGTATTTT	CSARLTSTDTQYF
TRBJ2-5	.	TRBV19	TRBD2	TGTGCCAGTAGTGCTGGAGCGGGAGGAGAGACCCAGTACTTC	CASSAGAGGETQYF
TRBJ2-1	many	TRBV29-1	.	TGCAGCGCCCTAGGGGTTCGACACAATGAGCAGTTCTTC	CSALGVRHNEQFF
TRBJ2-1	.	TRBV20-1	.	TGCAGTGTCCTTCCGCGGAGAAACAATGAGCAGTTCTTC	CSVLPRRNNEQFF
TRBJ2-5	many	TRBV7-9	.	TGTGCCAGCAGCTTAGCCCCAGGACAAGAGACCCAGTACTTC	CASSLAPGQETQYF
TRBJ2-1	.	TRBV7-2	TRBD1	TGTGCCAGCAGCTACGACAGGGCCGACTACAATGAGCAGTTCTTC	CASSYDRADYNEQFF
TRBJ1-2	.	TRBV29-1	TRBD1	TGCAGCGTTTTCACCGGACAGGGGGCGGCCGGCTACACCTTC	CSVFTGQGAAGYTF